These 30 T cell receptor beta chains were all obtained from the same sample, sequenced in a study of blood T cell repertoires in COVID-19. Generated by immunoSEQ multiplex PCR, the TCRdb table keeps only in-frame clones and is missing some. The sample records 110,000 or so clones, over 75% being singletons. Sequenced: peripheral blood. The receptors shown here come from a woman between 65 and 79 years old who had recovered from COVID-19.

The genes are TRBV7-9 and TRBJ2-5, with D perhaps TRBD1 (6 bases). With 3 bases removed from V and 5 bases from J, the gap between germline ends came to 13 bases. This CDR3 contains 14 residues. The germline CDR1 and CDR2 sequences are SEHNR and FQNEAQ (reference sequence). Written as DNA, the CDR3 is TGTGCCAGCAGCTTGGGGGTTCAGGGGGAGACCCAGTACTTC. It translates to CASSLGVQGETQYF.

The rearrangement joins TRBV6-6 to TRBJ2-7; D is possibly TRBD2 (6 bases). There are 14 residues in the CDR3. From germline, CDR1 is MNHNY and CDR2 SVGAGI (reference sequence). Trimming took off 5 bases at V and 2 bases at J, with 13 bases between the two ends. The DNA for the CDR3 is TGTGCCAGCAGTCCGGGGGACCGTACCTACGAGCAGTACTTC. Translating gives CASSPGDRTYEQYF.

This clone occurred a few times. This rearrangement joins TRBV11-2 to TRBJ2-7; D is possibly TRBD1 (5 bases). Trimming removed 5 bases from V and 5 bases from J, with 16 bases in between. The CDR3 sequence is 14 residues long. Germline V gives CDR1 SGHAT, CDR2 FQNNGV. The CDR3 sequence is CASSGSRGGHEQYF. The CDR3 region has the DNA TGTGCCAGCAGCGGCTCTAGGGGCGGTCACGAGCAGTACTTC.

The chain is built from TRBV28 and TRBJ1-5, with D possibly matching TRBD1 (5 bases). V gave up 6 bases and J gave up 6 bases, with 9 bases separating them. The CDR3 length is 12 residues. Germline CDR1 and CDR2: MDHEN and SYDVKM. CDR3 DNA: TGTGCCAGCAGGAGGGGAGGTCAGCCCCAGCATTTT. Protein: CASRRGGQPQHF.

The V gene is TRBV5-4, the J gene TRBJ2-5; the D gene is possibly TRBD1 (6 bases). The CDR3 covers 13 residues. V lost 1 base and J lost 4, with 8 bases in between. CDR1 and CDR2 (germline): SGHNT, YYREEE (reference sequence). The CDR3 sequence: CASSLNRVETQYF. CDR3 in DNA: TGTGCCAGCAGCTTGAACAGGGTAGAGACCCAGTACTTC.

This clone was counted a single time. This chain links TRBV27 with TRBJ1-6; TRBD1 is a possible D gene (6 bases). Looked up from germline, CDR1 is MNHEY and CDR2 is SMNVEV (reference sequence). There are 16 residues in the CDR3. V was shortened by 6 bases and J by 6 bases, with 18 bases between the two germline ends. In DNA form, the CDR3 reads TGTGCCAGCAGCCCCACCCCGACAGGTTTTAATTCACCCCTCCACTTT. As protein: CASSPTPTGFNSPLHF.

The sample holds a few counts of this clone. The chain joins TRBV7-3 to TRBJ2-2, with 15 bases identical to TRBD2. This CDR3 contains 19 residues. Per the germline V gene, CDR1 is SGHTA and CDR2 is FQGTGA. The V and J ends lost 5 bases and 6 bases, in that order; junction bases with no gene match: 13. The CDR3: CASSPAGLAGGGSSGELFF. In DNA form, the CDR3 reads TGTGCCAGCAGCCCCGCCGGACTAGCGGGGGGGGGCTCTTCCGGGGAGCTGTTTTTT.

The J gene is TRBJ2-7, the V gene TRBV5-4; TRBD2 is a possible D gene (6 bases). The CDR3 spans 15 residues. In germline, CDR1 is SGHNT, CDR2 YYREEE (reference sequence). Trimming left V 4 bases short and J 1 base short, with 15 bases between. The CDR3 loop reads CASSLDGGGSYEQYF. CDR3 nucleotide sequence: TGTGCCAGCAGCCTGGACGGCGGAGGGTCCTACGAGCAGTACTTC.

This clone was counted between two and nine times. The chain employs TRBV30 and TRBJ1-6; 7 bases map to TRBD1. This CDR3 has 14 residues. The V segment lost 2 bases and the J segment 7 bases; nucleotides outside the gene matches: 5. Germline loops: CDR1 GTSNPN, CDR2 SVGIG (reference sequence). Written as DNA, the CDR3 is TGTGCCTGGAGTTACGGGACAGAGAATTCACCCCTCCACTTT. Translation gives CAWSYGTENSPLHF.

V gene TRBV7-8 combines with J gene TRBJ2-1; a weak D match, TRBD2 (6 bases). Per germline, CDR1 SGHVS and CDR2 FQNEAQ. The germline V and J ends were trimmed by 5 bases and 4 bases, with 15 bases remaining between them. CDR3 length: 15 residues. CDR3 in amino acids: CASSRASGPYNEQFF. Written as DNA, the CDR3 is TGTGCCAGCAGCCGAGCCAGCGGGCCTTACAATGAGCAGTTCTTC.

CDR3 region: CASSLGTSGSGTDTQYF. The CDR3 nucleotides read TGCGCCAGCAGCCTCGGGACTAGCGGGAGCGGGACAGATACGCAGTATTTT. V usage is TRBV5-1 and J usage is TRBJ2-3; TRBD2 matches 14 bases. The CDR3 is made up of 17 amino acids. Germline-derived CDR1 and CDR2 are SGHRS and YFSETQ. Trimming removed 4 bases from V and 3 bases from J; junction bases left unmatched: 7.

The V call is TRBV10-3, the J call TRBJ1-1, with D possibly matching TRBD1 (5 bases). CDR3 size: 13 residues. Trimming pared 3 bases from V and 5 bases from J, leaving 10 bases between. From germline, CDR1 is ENHRY and CDR2 SYGVKD. The chain's CDR3 is CAISDRVGTEAFF. The DNA for the CDR3 is TGTGCCATCAGTGACAGGGTCGGTACTGAAGCTTTCTTT.

This clone was observed a single time. The rearrangement uses TRBV5-8 and TRBJ2-7; 7 bases fit TRBD2. From germline, CDR1 is SGHTS and CDR2 YDEGEE. This CDR3 is 13 amino acids long. With V trimmed by 1 base and J by 4 bases, 2 bases remained unmatched. This CDR3 reads CASSLRGVYEQYF. CDR3 in DNA: TGTGCCAGCAGCTTGCGGGGGGTATACGAGCAGTACTTC.

A single count supports this clone. The chain has TRBV28 and TRBJ2-7; TRBD2 matches at 11 bases. The CDR3 has 16 residues. The germline V gene has CDR1 MDHEN and CDR2 SYDVKM. The junction had 8 bases not matched to a gene; V was cut back by 5 bases and J by 2 bases. The CDR3 coding sequence is TGTGCCAGCAGTCGCAAGACTAGCGGGGAGACCTACGAGCAGTACTTC. It is translated as CASSRKTSGETYEQYF.

The genes are TRBV5-8 and TRBJ1-5; a weak D match, TRBD1 (5 bases). V lost 1 base to trimming and J lost 0 bases, with 20 bases between them. In germline, CDR1 is SGHTS, CDR2 YDEGEE. The CDR3 contains 19 residues. The CDR3 reads CASSLLLGSGAYSNQPQHF. In DNA, the CDR3 is TGTGCCAGCAGCTTGTTATTGGGGAGCGGGGCCTATAGCAATCAGCCCCAGCATTTT.

V is TRBV4-2 and J is TRBJ1-4; perhaps TRBD1 as D (5 bases). This CDR3 spans 15 amino acids. The V gene's germline CDR1 is LGHNA and CDR2 YNFKEQ. Trimming stripped 2 bases from V and 8 bases from J, with 15 bases between. The CDR3 loop is CASSQTGVGEEKLFF. CDR3 nucleotide sequence: TGTGCCAGCAGCCAAACGGGGGTGGGCGAAGAAAAACTGTTTTTT.

V and J are TRBV24-1 and TRBJ1-5; 7 bases agree with TRBD1. V dropped 6 bases and J dropped 13; count of bases not matched to a gene: 5. Germline lookup yields CDR1 KGHDR and CDR2 SFDVKD. The CDR3 consists of 11 residues. The CDR3: CATSTGVVQHF. The CDR3 DNA is TGTGCCACCAGTACAGGGGTCGTTCAGCATTTT.

CDR3 in DNA: TGTGCCAGTAGTAAGGAGGAGACCCAGTACTTC. This encodes CASSKEETQYF. The J gene is TRBJ2-5, the V gene TRBV19, with D uncertain. CDR1 and CDR2 from the germline V gene are LNHDA and SQIVND (reference sequence). The CDR3 runs 11 residues. V dropped 4 bases and J dropped 5 bases, with 5 bases sitting between them.

The chain joins TRBV29-1 to TRBJ1-2; maybe TRBD1 (6 bases). Trimming cost V 0 bases and J 7 bases, with 18 bases left between them. Germline loops: CDR1 SQVTM, CDR2 ANQGSEA. The CDR3 is 15 amino acids. The CDR3 region has the DNA TGCAGCGTTGAAGATACAGGGCGAGGGGGGGGTGGCTACACCTTC. Translated: CSVEDTGRGGGGYTF. Full variable domain (missing parts from reference TRBV29-1 and TRBJ1-2): SAVISQKPSRDICQRGTSLTIQCQVDSQVTMMFWYRQQPGQSLTLIATANQGSEATYESGFVIDKFPISRPNLTFSTLTVSNMSPEDSSIYLCSVEDTGRGGGGYTFGSGTRLTVV.

This rearrangement joins TRBV28 to TRBJ1-5, with unresolved D. Germline CDR1 MDHEN, CDR2 SYDVKM. There are 15 residues in the CDR3. V lost 8 bases and J 0 bases, leaving 14 bases between the germline ends. The CDR3 spells CASAGGSASNQPQHF. The CDR3 coding sequence is TGTGCCAGCGCTGGCGGGTCAGCTAGCAATCAGCCCCAGCATTTT.

This chain connects TRBV7-3 to TRBJ1-1, with D perhaps matching TRBD1 (5 bases). This CDR3 region has 13 residues. The V and J ends lost 5 bases and 0 bases respectively, with 7 bases between them. Germline V gene data show CDR1 as SGHTA and CDR2 as FQGTGA. CDR3: CASSRQMNTEAFF. The CDR3 nucleotides are TGTGCCAGCAGCAGACAGATGAACACTGAAGCTTTCTTT.

This chain uses TRBV7-9 with TRBJ2-5; 7 bases are shared with TRBD2. Germline V CDR1 and CDR2: SEHNR, FQNEAQ (reference sequence). The junction had 15 bases not matched to a gene; V was cut back by 6 bases and J by 5 bases. The CDR3 contains 16 residues. The CDR3 DNA reads TGTGCCAGCAGTTCCCGTGGGGCGGGAGCAGGGGAGACCCAGTACTTC. Its protein is CASSSRGAGAGETQYF.

The gene calls are TRBV6-2 or TRBV6-3 and TRBJ2-1, with 11 nucleotides matching TRBD2. After removal of 4 bases from V and 12 bases from J, the junction contained 5 bases not matched to a gene. The CDR3 is made up of 13 amino acids. Per the germline V gene, CDR1 is MNHEY and CDR2 is SVGEGT. CDR3 loop: CASSFLAGGAQFF. The CDR3 DNA is TGTGCCAGCAGTTTCCTAGCGGGGGGCGCGCAGTTCTTC.

V gene TRBV18 combines with J gene TRBJ1-2, with 8 bases lining up with TRBD1. This CDR3 comprises 15 residues. Per germline, CDR1 KGHSH and CDR2 LQKENI. Losses at the gene ends were 1 base for V and 5 bases for J; bases not matched to a gene: 6. CDR3 nucleotides: TGTGCCAGCTCACCACAGACAGGGGCGCCTTATGGCTACACCTTC. This translates into CASSPQTGAPYGYTF. The entire variable domain, with the rest obtained from reference TRBV18 and TRBJ1-2, is as follows: NAGVMQNPRHLVRRRGQEARLRCSPMKGHSHVYWYRQLPEEGLKFMVYLQKENIIDESGMPKERFSAEFPKEGPSILRIQQVVRGDSAAYFCASSPQTGAPYGYTFGSGTRLTVV.

The CDR3 DNA reads as TGTGCCAGCAGACAGGGGGCGTCCACCGGGGAGCTGTTTTTT. Amino acids: CASRQGASTGELFF. The chain is built from TRBV7-2 and TRBJ2-2; TRBD1 aligns across 9 bases. The CDR3 contains 14 residues. Trimming took 6 bases from V and 4 from J; bases not matched to a gene: 3. Per the germline V gene, CDR1 is SGHTA and CDR2 is FQGNSA.

The V and J genes are TRBV28 and TRBJ2-3; TRBD2 matches at 7 bases. The length of the CDR3 is 15 residues. Trimming took 4 bases from V and 6 from J; bases not matched to a gene: 10. The germline gives CDR1 MDHEN, CDR2 SYDVKM. Here the CDR3 reads CASSWGGKNTDTQYF. The DNA of the CDR3 is TGTGCCAGCAGTTGGGGGGGGAAAAACACCGATACGCAGTATTTT.

The genes are TRBV30 and TRBJ2-1, with 10 bases identical to TRBD2. The CDR3 runs 14 residues. With V trimmed by 5 bases and J by 4 bases, 5 bases remained unmatched. The germline CDR1 and CDR2 sequences are GTSNPN and SVGIG (reference sequence). The CDR3 nucleotides read TGTGCCTGGCGGGGACTAGCGAGGTACAATGAGCAGTTCTTC. It specifies CAWRGLARYNEQFF. The variable domain in full, with the rest retrieved from reference TRBV30 and TRBJ2-1, is SQTIHQWPATLVQPVGSPLSLECTVEGTSNPNLYWYRQAAGRGLQLLFYSVGIGQISSEVPQNLSASRPQDRQFILSSKKLLLSDSGFYLCAWRGLARYNEQFFGPGTRLTVL.

V is TRBV7-6 and J is TRBJ2-3; a weak D match, TRBD1 (5 bases). Per germline, CDR1 SGHVS and CDR2 FNYEAQ. V lost 2 bases, J lost 1 base, and 13 bases lay in between. This CDR3 spans 16 amino acids. CDR3 residues: CASSLSRGGGTDTQYF. The CDR3 nucleotides are TGTGCCAGCAGCTTATCAAGGGGCGGAGGCACAGATACGCAGTATTTT. Combining the CDR3 with reference TRBV7-6 and TRBJ2-3 gives the whole variable domain GAGVSQSPRYKVTKRGQDVALRCDPISGHVSLYWYRQALGQGPEFLTYFNYEAQQDKSGLPNDRFSAERPEGSISTLTIQRTEQRDSAMYRCASSLSRGGGTDTQYFGPGTRLTVL.

CDR3 protein: CATSPGGAPLKEQYF. The CDR3 DNA reads TGTGCCACCAGTCCGGGCGGGGCCCCTCTGAAAGAGCAGTACTTC. V usage is TRBV24-1 and J usage is TRBJ2-7; weak D call: TRBD2 (6 bases). CDR3 length equals 15 residues. Germline loops: CDR1 KGHDR, CDR2 SFDVKD. V shed 6 bases and J shed 7 bases, with 21 bases lying between them.

This sequence joins TRBV28 and TRBJ1-5; 9 nucleotides agree with TRBD1. This CDR3 region has 15 residues. The germline V gene has CDR1 MDHEN and CDR2 SYDVKM. The junction had 8 bases not matched to a gene; V was cut back by 5 bases and J by 6 bases. CDR3 sequence (DNA): TGTGCCAGCAGTACCGTTCGACAGGGGGTTCAGCCCCAGCATTTT. Translated: CASSTVRQGVQPQHF.